The 16 T cell receptor beta chains below come from one sample, sequenced in a study of response to subunit inactivated influenza vaccine. MiXCR, applied by TCRdb to the RT-PCR reads, yields one record per CDR3 protein. The profile shows more than 150,000 distinct CDR3 sequences, around 10% of them singletons. The sample was CD8+ T cells sorted from PBMCs, taken less than 30 months after vaccination. The source is a man aged 50 to 69 who received an inactivated influenza vaccine.

This clonotype was recorded a few times. The V call is TRBV11-2, the J call TRBJ1-1; D uncertain. This CDR3 spans 14 amino acids. Germline CDR1 SGHAT, CDR2 FQNNGV. Trimming removed 5 bases from V and 4 bases from J, with 14 bases in between. The CDR3 loop is CASSPRTAVTEAFF. The CDR3 DNA is TGTGCCAGCAGCCCCCGGACCGCGGTCACTGAAGCTTTCTTT.

The sample holds a few counts of this clonotype. The rearrangement uses TRBV12-3 or TRBV12-4 and TRBJ2-7; 8 bases are shared with TRBD1. The CDR3 runs to 14 residues. J was trimmed by 5 bases and V by 5 bases; bases with no gene match: 8. CDR3 amino acids: CASSPTDRGHEQYF. The CDR3 DNA is TGTGCCAGCAGTCCGACAGACAGGGGCCACGAGCAGTACTTC.

This clonotype was seen a few times. The chain links TRBV29-1 to TRBJ2-2; D gene uncertain. The V and J ends lost 7 bases and 6 bases respectively, with 12 bases between them. The CDR3 is 12 residues long. CDR1 is SQVTM and CDR2 is ANQGSEA in the germline V gene. CDR3: CSATLVAGELFF. CDR3 coding DNA: TGCAGCGCTACGCTTGTGGCCGGGGAGCTGTTTTTT.

J is TRBJ1-1 and V is TRBV13; tentative D call: TRBD1 (5 bases). Trimming stripped 1 base from V and 0 bases from J, with 6 bases between. This CDR3 comprises 14 residues. Germline loops: CDR1 PRHDT, CDR2 FYEKMQ (reference sequence). The CDR3 nucleotides read TGTGCCAGCAGCTTAGTAGGGGTGAACACTGAAGCTTTCTTT. Its protein is CASSLVGVNTEAFF.

This clonotype was recorded a few times. V is TRBV2 and J is TRBJ2-7, with D tentatively TRBD1 or TRBD2 (6 bases each). The CDR3 extends over 17 amino acids. CDR1 is SNHLY and CDR2 is FYNNEI in the germline V gene. The germline V and J ends were trimmed by 6 bases and 3 bases, with 24 bases remaining between them. The CDR3 protein is CASSAIPGPKGGYEQYF. The CDR3 DNA reads as TGTGCCAGCAGCGCGATTCCGGGCCCTAAGGGGGGCTACGAGCAGTACTTC.

This clonotype was seen only a few times. This chain joins TRBV7-2 and TRBJ2-1; tentative D call: TRBD2 (6 bases). V lost 1 base and J lost 6, with 19 bases in between. The length of the CDR3 is 17 residues. The germline gives CDR1 SGHTA, CDR2 FQGNSA. CDR3 sequence: CASSLVQVRGSGNEQFF. The CDR3 DNA reads as TGTGCCAGCAGCTTAGTGCAGGTACGGGGGTCGGGCAATGAGCAGTTCTTC.

This clonotype was detected only a few times. The chain is built from TRBV4-3 and TRBJ2-3; possibly TRBD2 for D (5 bases). Trimming shortened V by 0 bases and J by 6 bases, and 13 bases separated the two germline ends. Germline CDR1 and CDR2: LGHNA and YSLEER. The CDR3 has 15 amino acids. CDR3 in amino acids: CASSQDGLSGDTQYF. For the CDR3, the DNA is TGCGCCAGCAGCCAAGATGGGTTATCGGGGGATACGCAGTATTTT.

The chain has TRBV25-1 and TRBJ2-3, with TRBD2 matching over 7 bases. The J segment lost 3 bases and the V segment lost 6 bases, leaving 15 bases of the junction unmatched. The germline gives CDR1 MGHDK, CDR2 SYGVNS. The CDR3 has 17 residues. CDR3 loop: CASSLHALSSGTDTQYF. As DNA, the CDR3 is TGTGCCAGCAGCCTTCACGCCCTTAGTAGCGGGACAGATACGCAGTATTTT. The full variable domain, rest sourced from reference TRBV25-1 and TRBJ2-3, is EADIYQTPRYLVIGTGKKITLECSQTMGHDKMYWYQQDPGMELHLIHYSYGVNSTEKGDLSSESTVSRIRTEHFPLTLESARPSHTSQYLCASSLHALSSGTDTQYFGPGTRLTVL.

The chain uses TRBV29-1 and TRBJ2-1, with TRBD2 matching 11 bases. Trimming took 6 bases from V and 0 from J; bases not matched to a gene: 10. Per the germline V gene, CDR1 is SQVTM and CDR2 is ANQGSEA. CDR3 length equals 17 residues. This CDR3 reads CSVVGLAGRSSYNEQFF. In nucleotides, the CDR3 is TGCAGCGTCGTAGGACTAGCGGGCCGAAGCTCCTACAATGAGCAGTTCTTC.

The chain links TRBV24-1 to TRBJ2-1; 7 nucleotides line up with TRBD2. Germline V CDR1 and CDR2: KGHDR, SFDVKD. V was clipped by 11 bases and J by 6 bases; unmatched bases: 9. The CDR3 sequence is 13 residues long. The CDR3 loop is CASSAGRSNEQFF. Written as DNA, the CDR3 is TGTGCCAGCTCAGCGGGGCGTAGCAATGAGCAGTTCTTC.

Only a few counts were recorded for this clonotype. V gene TRBV29-1 combines with J gene TRBJ2-7, with D unresolved. This CDR3 is built from 15 residues. Per the germline V gene, CDR1 is SQVTM and CDR2 is ANQGSEA. The V gene lost 3 bases and the J gene lost 2 bases, with 17 bases spanning the gap. DNA of the CDR3: TGCAGCGTTGAGCGTTGGGGTGGCAGTCCCTACGAGCAGTACTTC. Protein: CSVERWGGSPYEQYF.

J is TRBJ2-7 and V is TRBV2, with D possibly TRBD1 on 6 matching bases. Per the germline V gene, CDR1 is SNHLY and CDR2 is FYNNEI. Deletions cut 7 bases from V and 5 bases from J, with 18 bases between. This CDR3 spans 14 amino acids. CDR3 sequence (DNA): TGTGCCAGCACCGGTATACAGGGATCGAACGAGCAGTACTTC. It is translated as CASTGIQGSNEQYF.

The chain is built from TRBV15 and TRBJ2-1, with D tentatively TRBD2 (5 bases). V gave up 4 bases and J gave up 7 bases, with 17 bases separating them. Germline V gene sequence: CDR1 LNHNV, CDR2 YYDKDF (reference sequence). CDR3 length: 15 residues. The CDR3 bases are TGTGCCACCAGCATTGGGCTAGCTGGAATTAATGAGCAGTTCTTC. It is translated as CATSIGLAGINEQFF.

This clonotype came up a few times. This chain joins TRBV7-2 and TRBJ2-4; possible D gene TRBD1, 5 bases. The V gene lost 3 bases and the J gene lost 0 bases, with 15 bases spanning the gap. Per germline, CDR1 SGHTA and CDR2 FQGNSA. The CDR3 spans 17 residues. The DNA for the CDR3 is TGTGCCAGCAGCTTCCTACACAGGACCTTAGCCAAAAACATTCAGTACTTC. Encoded protein: CASSFLHRTLAKNIQYF.

This clonotype has a count of ten or more. The CDR3 DNA reads TGTGCCAGCAGCTTAGAGACCCAGTACTTC. This translates into CASSLETQYF. This chain joins TRBV7-3 and TRBJ2-5; D call uncertain. Germline V gene lookup returns CDR1 SGHTA and CDR2 FQGTGA. The CDR3 length is 10 residues. Trimming took 2 bases from V and 5 from J, leaving 0 bases between them.

This clonotype was seen a handful of times. V gene TRBV7-9 combines with J gene TRBJ2-6; D gene unclear. Germline values: CDR1 SEHNR, CDR2 FQNEAQ (reference sequence). V lost 9 bases and J lost 1, with 10 bases in between. This CDR3 is built from 14 residues. This CDR3 reads CASSVISGANVLTF. CDR3 nucleotide sequence: TGTGCCAGTTCTGTGATATCTGGGGCCAACGTCCTGACTTTC.